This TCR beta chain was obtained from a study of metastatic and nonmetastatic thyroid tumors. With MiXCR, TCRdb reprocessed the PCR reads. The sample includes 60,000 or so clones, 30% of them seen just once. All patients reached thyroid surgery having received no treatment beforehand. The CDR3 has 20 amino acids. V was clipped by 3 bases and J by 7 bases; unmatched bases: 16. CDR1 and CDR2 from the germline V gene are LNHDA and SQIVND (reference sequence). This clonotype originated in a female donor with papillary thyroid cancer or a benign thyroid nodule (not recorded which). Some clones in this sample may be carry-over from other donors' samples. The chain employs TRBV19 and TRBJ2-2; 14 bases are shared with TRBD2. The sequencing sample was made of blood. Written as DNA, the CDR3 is TGTGCCAGTAGTATCGAGGCCGCGAGACTAGCGGGAGGGCGTATCGGGGAGCTGTTTTTT. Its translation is CASSIEAARLAGGRIGELFF.